The rows below give T cell receptor beta chains drawn from one sample of a study of human T cells and chemical hapten exposure. TCRdb analysed the RACE reads with MiXCR anew, one entry per CDR3 protein. The data show 100,000 or so distinct CDR3 sequences, less than 45% seen once. The sequences come from whole blood, collected in connection with sensitization to the hapten diphenylcyclopropenone (DPC). These receptors originate from a man aged 35 to 55 with alopecia areata. Some clones in this sample may be carry-over from other donors' samples. The CDR3 runs from the conserved cysteine through the conserved F or W. The D gene is left open where the match is weak. Not every row has a clone size; where given, it reads once, few, many or a size class.

TRBV14	TRBJ2-3	NA	TRBD2	CASSPSGSGDTQYF	TGTGCCAGCAGCCCCAGCGGGAGTGGTGATACGCAGTATTTT
TRBV11-2	TRBJ1-3	NA	NA	CASSFRTSGNTIYF	TGTGCCAGCAGCTTTAGGACTTCTGGAAACACCATATATTTT
TRBV6-2/TRBV6-3	TRBJ2-7	few	NA	CASSLGAGAIPYEQYF	TGTGCCAGCAGCCTCGGGGCCGGGGCGATACCTTACGAGCAGTACTTC
TRBV5-4	TRBJ2-1	once	NA	CASSADWGSNEQFF	TGTGCCAGCAGCGCGGATTGGGGCTCGAATGAGCAGTTCTTC
TRBV21-1	TRBJ1-2	NA	NA	CASSTSPDGYTF	TGTGCCAGCAGCACGTCCCCTGACGGCTACACCTTC
TRBV6-5	TRBJ2-3	few	TRBD2	CASSYGGLAGADTQYF	TGTGCCAGCAGTTACGGGGGACTAGCGGGTGCAGATACGCAGTATTTT
TRBV6-5	TRBJ1-6	few	NA	CASSYERSPLHF	TGTGCCAGCAGTTACGAGAGGTCTCCCCTCCACTTT
TRBV11-1	TRBJ2-3	few	TRBD2	CASSGIAGLRSVDTQYF	TGTGCCAGCAGCGGCATAGCGGGACTCCGGTCGGTTGATACGCAGTATTTT
TRBV4-3	TRBJ2-7	few	TRBD1	CASSQAAGGGWKQYF	TGCGCCAGCAGCCAAGCGGCAGGGGGCGGGTGGAAGCAGTACTTC
TRBV4-3	TRBJ2-3	NA	NA	CASSLRDSPRETQYF	TGCGCCAGCAGCCTGCGGGACAGCCCAAGGGAAACGCAGTATTTT
TRBV20-1	TRBJ2-2	many	NA	CSANRRGTGELFF	TGCAGTGCTAACCGGAGGGGGACCGGGGAGCTGTTTTTT
TRBV29-1	TRBJ1-1	NA	TRBD1	CSAGQGPGRNTEAFF	TGCAGCGCAGGACAGGGCCCTGGAAGGAACACTGAAGCTTTCTTT
TRBV9	TRBJ1-1	NA	NA	CASSVYMGAEAFF	TGTGCCAGCAGCGTATATATGGGGGCTGAAGCTTTCTTT
TRBV24-1	TRBJ2-1	few	TRBD2	CATSDSRRLAGATDEQFF	TGTGCCACCAGTGATTCCCGTCGGCTAGCGGGAGCCACGGATGAGCAGTTCTTC
TRBV28	TRBJ2-7	NA	NA	CASSTGGNTYEQYF	TGTGCCAGCAGTACGGGCGGGAATACCTACGAGCAGTACTTC
TRBV29-1	TRBJ2-7	few	NA	CSVGGAGIHEQYF	TGCAGCGTTGGGGGGGCGGGTATCCACGAGCAGTACTTC
TRBV9	TRBJ2-7	NA	TRBD1	CASSVGTGGIHEQYF	TGTGCCAGCAGCGTGGGGACAGGGGGCATCCACGAGCAGTACTTC
TRBV7-2	TRBJ2-3	NA	NA	CASSLVDSTDTQYF	TGTGCCAGCAGCTTAGTGGATAGCACAGATACGCAGTATTTT
TRBV10-3	TRBJ2-2	few	TRBD2	CAISESQRLGRGTGELFF	TGTGCCATCAGCGAGTCCCAACGACTAGGGAGGGGCACCGGGGAGCTGTTTTTT
TRBV7-2	TRBJ2-7	NA	NA	CASSSTRGYEQYF	TGTGCCAGCAGCTCGACTAGGGGTTACGAGCAGTACTTC
TRBV11-2	TRBJ1-4	NA	NA	CASSLAGMAEKLFF	TGTGCCAGCAGCTTAGCAGGGATGGCTGAAAAACTGTTTTTT
TRBV29-1	TRBJ2-1	few	TRBD2	CSVESGRGNEQFF	TGCAGCGTTGAGAGCGGGAGGGGGAATGAGCAGTTCTTC
TRBV6-5	TRBJ2-3	NA	NA	CASRMIFPSTDTQYF	TGTGCCAGCAGAATGATATTTCCTAGCACAGATACGCAGTATTTT
TRBV5-1	TRBJ2-1	NA	TRBD2	CASTSGGSGSYNEQFF	TGCGCCAGCACCTCCGGGGGGTCCGGCTCCTACAATGAGCAGTTCTTC
TRBV7-2	TRBJ2-1	few	NA	CASSPPNGDEQFF	TGTGCCAGCAGCCCCCCTAATGGGGATGAGCAGTTCTTC
TRBV5-8	TRBJ2-3	NA	NA	CASSSGEPRARTDTQYF	TGTGCCAGCAGCTCCGGAGAGCCCCGGGCACGCACAGATACGCAGTATTTT
TRBV20-1	TRBJ1-5	NA	NA	CSARGSSGLGMSIQPQHF	TGCAGTGCTAGAGGTTCTTCAGGGCTCGGGATGTCGATTCAGCCCCAGCATTTT
TRBV6-5	TRBJ1-4	few	TRBD1	CASRTTGLPLKLFF	TGTGCCAGCAGGACGACAGGGCTTCCCCTGAAACTGTTTTTT
TRBV7-6	TRBJ2-3	NA	TRBD2	CASSDSGTSGGNTQYF	TGTGCCAGCTCAGACTCCGGGACTAGCGGAGGAAATACGCAGTATTTT
TRBV11-3	TRBJ2-5	NA	NA	CASSPDLEKETQYF	TGTGCCAGCAGCCCGGACTTGGAGAAAGAGACCCAGTACTTC
TRBV4-2	TRBJ2-1	few	TRBD2	CASSPGPTSGAYNEQFF	TGCGCCAGCAGCCCGGGCCCAACTAGCGGGGCTTACAATGAGCAGTTCTTC
TRBV7-8	TRBJ2-7	few	TRBD2	CASSPLRGTRRDEQYF	TGTGCCAGCAGCCCCCTGCGGGGGACCCGCAGAGATGAGCAGTACTTC
TRBV27	TRBJ1-1	NA	TRBD1	CASSLYRTGQITEAFF	TGTGCCAGCAGTTTATATCGGACAGGGCAGATCACTGAAGCTTTCTTT
TRBV5-1	TRBJ1-2	many	NA	CASSLEDYGYTF	TGCGCCAGCAGCTTGGAGGACTATGGCTACACCTTC
TRBV7-9	TRBJ1-4	NA	NA	CASSPGLSNEKLFF	TGTGCCAGCAGCCCGGGTCTCTCTAATGAAAAACTGTTTTTT
TRBV6-2/TRBV6-3	TRBJ2-7	NA	NA	CASSYNRGGTYEQYF	TGTGCCAGCAGTTACAACCGGGGTGGGACCTACGAGCAGTACTTC
TRBV27	TRBJ2-5	few	TRBD2	CASSLLGSGGQETQYF	TGTGCCAGCAGTTTATTAGGTAGCGGGGGGCAAGAGACCCAGTACTTC
TRBV4-3	TRBJ1-5	NA	TRBD1	CASSQEPSLPPGQGVGSNQPQHF	TGCGCCAGCAGCCAAGAGCCTTCACTCCCCCCGGGACAGGGGGTAGGAAGCAATCAGCCCCAGCATTTT
TRBV12-3/TRBV12-4	TRBJ2-6	NA	TRBD1	CASGRTGPRANVLTF	TGTGCCAGCGGGCGGACAGGTCCAAGGGCCAACGTCCTGACTTTC
TRBV6-2/TRBV6-3	TRBJ2-1	few	TRBD1	CASSLGTGQFF	TGTGCCAGCAGTTTGGGGACAGGGCAGTTCTTC
TRBV7-2	TRBJ2-1	NA	NA	CASSYHKGEQFF	TGTGCCAGCAGCTATCACAAGGGTGAGCAGTTCTTC
TRBV9	TRBJ1-1	NA	TRBD1	CASSVEVGGNTEAFF	TGTGCCAGCAGCGTAGAGGTAGGGGGCAACACTGAAGCTTTCTTT
TRBV29-1	TRBJ2-3	NA	TRBD2	CSVPGGSTSTDTQYF	TGCAGCGTCCCGGGGGGGTCCACTAGCACAGATACGCAGTATTTT
TRBV20-1	TRBJ2-3	many	TRBD2	CSARVKLAGLGDTQYF	TGCAGTGCTAGAGTCAAACTAGCGGGACTCGGAGATACGCAGTATTTT
TRBV6-5	TRBJ1-4	few	NA	CASSSVGAYNEKLFF	TGTGCCAGCAGTTCCGTGGGGGCCTATAATGAAAAACTGTTTTTT